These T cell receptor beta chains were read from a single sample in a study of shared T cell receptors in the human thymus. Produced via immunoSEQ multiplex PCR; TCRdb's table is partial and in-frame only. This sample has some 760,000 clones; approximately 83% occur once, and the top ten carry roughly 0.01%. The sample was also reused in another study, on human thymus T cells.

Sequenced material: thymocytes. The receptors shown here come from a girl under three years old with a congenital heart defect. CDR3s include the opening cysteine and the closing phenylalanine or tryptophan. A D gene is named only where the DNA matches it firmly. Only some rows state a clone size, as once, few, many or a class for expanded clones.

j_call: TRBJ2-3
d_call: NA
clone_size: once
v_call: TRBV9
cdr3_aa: CASSEREVGDTLNTQYF
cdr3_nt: TGTGCCAGCAGCGAAAGAGAGGTCGGGGACACCTTGAATACGCAGTATTTT

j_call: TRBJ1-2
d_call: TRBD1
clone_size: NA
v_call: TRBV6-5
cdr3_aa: CASSADRTYYGYTF
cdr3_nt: TGTGCCAGCAGTGCGGACAGGACTTACTATGGCTACACCTTC

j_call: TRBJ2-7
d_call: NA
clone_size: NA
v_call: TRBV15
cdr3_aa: CATSSFMGRSYEQYF
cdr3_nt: TGTGCCACCAGCAGTTTCATGGGGCGGTCCTACGAGCAGTACTTC

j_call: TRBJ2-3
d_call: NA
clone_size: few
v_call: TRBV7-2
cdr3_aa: CASSISGGRGTDTQYF
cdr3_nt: TGTGCCAGCAGCATTTCCGGGGGACGCGGCACAGATACGCAGTATTTT

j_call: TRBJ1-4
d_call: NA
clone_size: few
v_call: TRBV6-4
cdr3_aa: CASKPSRDSNEKLFF
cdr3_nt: TGTGCCAGCAAACCGAGTCGCGACTCTAATGAAAAACTGTTTTTT

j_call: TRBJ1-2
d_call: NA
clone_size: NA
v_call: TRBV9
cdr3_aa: CASSVGGTHYGYTF
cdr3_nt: TGTGCCAGCAGCGTAGGAGGCACCCACTATGGCTACACCTTC

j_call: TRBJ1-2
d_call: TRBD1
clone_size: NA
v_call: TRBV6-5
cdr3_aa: CASSTFRGSGDGYTF
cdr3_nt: TGTGCCAGCAGTACATTCAGGGGGTCTGGGGATGGCTACACCTTC

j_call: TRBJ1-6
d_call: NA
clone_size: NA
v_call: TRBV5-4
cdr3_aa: CASSLGRSLRSLHF
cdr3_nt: TGTGCCAGCAGCTTGGGACGGAGCCTTAGGTCCCTCCACTTT

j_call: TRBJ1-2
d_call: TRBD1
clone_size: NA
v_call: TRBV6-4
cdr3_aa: CASSDLDRGGGYTF
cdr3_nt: TGTGCCAGCAGTGACTTGGACAGGGGGGGCGGCTACACCTTC

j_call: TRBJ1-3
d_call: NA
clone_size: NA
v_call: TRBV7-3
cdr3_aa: CASSSQAPGNTIYF
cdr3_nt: TGTGCCAGCAGCTCACAGGCCCCTGGAAACACCATATATTTT

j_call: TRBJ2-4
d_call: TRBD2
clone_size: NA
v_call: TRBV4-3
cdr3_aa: CASSQDVRPSGGSGNIQYF
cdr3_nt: TGCGCCAGCAGCCAAGACGTCCGGCCTAGCGGGGGGTCGGGAAACATTCAGTACTTC

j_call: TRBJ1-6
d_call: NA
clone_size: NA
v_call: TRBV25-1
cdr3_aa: CATGEGGTYNSPLHF
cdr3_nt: TGTGCCACCGGAGAAGGAGGCACCTATAATTCACCCCTCCACTTT

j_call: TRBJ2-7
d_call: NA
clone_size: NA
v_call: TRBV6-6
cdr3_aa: CASSLGQFRWQYF
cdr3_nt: TGTGCCAGCAGTTTAGGACAGTTTAGATGGCAGTACTTC

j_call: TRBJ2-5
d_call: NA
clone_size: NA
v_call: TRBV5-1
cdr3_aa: CASSPDEGTQYF
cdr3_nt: TGCGCCAGCAGTCCAGACGAGGGGACCCAGTACTTC

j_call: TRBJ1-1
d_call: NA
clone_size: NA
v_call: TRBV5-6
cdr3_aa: CASSLGEGGEGTEAFF
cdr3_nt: TGTGCCAGCAGCTTGGGCGAGGGCGGGGAGGGTACTGAAGCTTTCTTT

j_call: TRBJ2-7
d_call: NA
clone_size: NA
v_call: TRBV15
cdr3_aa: CATSRAAEDRSGEQYF
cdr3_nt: TGTGCCACCAGCAGGGCTGCTGAGGACAGAAGCGGAGAGCAGTACTTC

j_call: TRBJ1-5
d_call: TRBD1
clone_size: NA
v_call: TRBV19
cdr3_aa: CASKGTVLHQPQHF
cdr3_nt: TGTGCCAGTAAAGGGACAGTACTACATCAGCCCCAGCATTTT

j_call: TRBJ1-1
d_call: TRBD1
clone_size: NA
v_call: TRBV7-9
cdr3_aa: CASSLVGTGTGTEAFF
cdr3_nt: TGTGCCAGCAGCTTAGTAGGGACAGGGACGGGCACTGAAGCTTTCTTT

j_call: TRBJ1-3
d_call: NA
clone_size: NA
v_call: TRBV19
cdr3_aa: CASSIGRRGNTIYF
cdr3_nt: TGTGCCAGTAGTATAGGCAGGCGTGGAAACACCATATATTTT

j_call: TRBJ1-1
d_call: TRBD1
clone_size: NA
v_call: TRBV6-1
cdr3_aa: CASRGQTLNTEAFF
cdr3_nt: TGTGCCAGCAGGGGACAGACTTTGAACACTGAAGCTTTCTTT

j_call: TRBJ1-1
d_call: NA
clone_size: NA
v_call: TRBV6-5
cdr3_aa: CASRTYRDTEAFF
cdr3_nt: TGTGCCAGCAGAACATACAGGGATACTGAAGCTTTCTTT

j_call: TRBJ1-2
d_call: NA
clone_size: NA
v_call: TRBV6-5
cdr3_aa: CASSYAGDRTYGYTF
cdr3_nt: TGTGCCAGCAGTTACGCGGGGGATCGGACCTATGGCTACACCTTC

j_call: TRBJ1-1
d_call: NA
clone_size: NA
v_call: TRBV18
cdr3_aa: CASSRSSNTEAFF
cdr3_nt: TGTGCCAGCTCCCGGTCTTCGAACACTGAAGCTTTCTTT

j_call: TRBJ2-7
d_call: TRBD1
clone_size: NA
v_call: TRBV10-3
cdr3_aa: CAISHGTEQGAGHEQYF
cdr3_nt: TGTGCCATCAGTCACGGGACCGAACAGGGGGCGGGCCACGAGCAGTACTTC

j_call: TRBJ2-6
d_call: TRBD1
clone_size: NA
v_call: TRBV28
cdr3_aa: CASSLCTRGTADSGANVLTF
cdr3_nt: TGTGCCAGCAGTTTATGCACCCGAGGGACAGCGGACTCTGGGGCCAACGTCCTGACTTTC

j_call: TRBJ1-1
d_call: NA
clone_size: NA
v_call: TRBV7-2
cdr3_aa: CASSFRSVFASAEAFF
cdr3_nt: TGTGCCAGCAGCTTCCGCTCGGTCTTCGCGAGCGCTGAAGCTTTCTTT

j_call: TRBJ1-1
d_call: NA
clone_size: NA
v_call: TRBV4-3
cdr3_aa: CASRRGGSTEAFF
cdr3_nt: TGCGCCAGCCGTCGGGGAGGGAGCACTGAAGCTTTCTTT

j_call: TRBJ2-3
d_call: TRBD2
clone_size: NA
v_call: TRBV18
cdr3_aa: CASSPLSLAGTVTSTDTQYF
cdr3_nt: TGTGCCAGCTCACCCCTTTCTTTAGCGGGAACGGTTACAAGCACAGATACGCAGTATTTT